The sample holds one count of the clone carrying this TCR beta chain. Antigen unknown. The data derive from a study of cytomegalovirus exposure and HLA in healthy donors. The CDR3 extends over 14 amino acids. Germline V lookup: CDR1 SGHVS, CDR2 FQNEAQ. Between the trimmed V and J ends, which lost 5 bases and 8 bases, there was a span of 15 bases. Data came from immunoSEQ multiplex PCR; TCRdb stores just in-frame clones and leaves some out. The sample has approximately 120,000 clones, around 94% seen once. Overall study findings and caveats: Cytomegalovirus association was listed for approximately 160 TCR beta chains. TCR clusters originating in the first cohort tended to co-occur in the approximately 120 validation repertoires, according to a later analysis.

It was the approximately 130-subject validation cohort, separate from the approximately 700-subject first cohort, to which the donors belonged. The chain combines TRBV7-8 with TRBJ1-4; D remains unclear. The receptor was derived from a woman aged 18-30 years in good health and CMV-seronegative. The source material was PBMCs. This chain's CDR3 is CASSRKTSGEKLFF. The CDR3 region has the DNA TGTGCCAGCAGCAGAAAAACAAGCGGCGAAAAACTGTTTTTT.